The TCR beta chain under discussion was sequenced for a study of CD8 T cells in Susac syndrome. Study context: Active disease was present in six of the sequenced Susac syndrome patients, whereas roughly 8 of them were in remission. When blood was drawn, the patients with Susac syndrome were therapy-naive, on corticosteroids, or on intravenous immunoglobulin alone.

RNA was extracted with the RNeasy kit, and a quantity of roughly 0.5 to 1 ug was reverse transcribed using random hexamers. TCRdb used MiXCR to reprocess the immunoSEQ multiplex PCR reads, holding one entry per CDR3 protein. The sample has about 240,000 distinct CDR3 sequences; roughly 95% are singletons. TCR beta sequences were obtained from blood CD8+ and CD4+ T cells. Negative isolation yielded CD8+ and CD4+ T cells; FACS enriched TEMRA cells. The V gene's germline CDR1 is MGHRA and CDR2 YSYEKL. The length of the CDR3 is 15 residues. V lost 4 bases and J 5 bases, leaving 17 bases between the germline ends.

The sequencing input was CD4+ T cells from PBMCs. The genes are TRBV4-1 and TRBJ2-5; D may be TRBD2 (5 bases). This TCR came from a human donor with Susac syndrome. CDR3 in amino acids: CASSPLGRAWETQYF. The CDR3 DNA reads TGCGCCAGCAGCCCTCTCGGGCGGGCGTGGGAGACCCAGTACTTC.